Presented here are 16 T cell receptor beta chains from one specimen sequenced in a study of CD4 T cells in relation to SARS-CoV-2 and coronaviruses. CD4+ T cells from unexposed donors were obtained before the COVID-19 pandemic (2011-2018). After nine to ten days of culture, CD4+ T cells were isolated. Their antigens are not known. Here immunoSEQ multiplex PCR was the method, and the copy in TCRdb shows in-frame clones only, minus some. The table records 20,000 to 25,000 clones, around 76% of them present only once. Source material: CD4+ T cells from PBMCs, cultured in vitro. These receptors were taken from a human donor in good health.

This clone came up a few times. The chain has TRBV4-2 and TRBJ1-6; D is perhaps TRBD1 (6 bases). CDR3 length: 17 residues. The ends were cut back, 8 bases at V and 1 base at J, with 18 bases in the middle. Germline V gene lookup returns CDR1 LGHNA and CDR2 YNFKEQ. The CDR3 DNA is TGTGCCAGCGGATCGGACAGCCCTGAATCCTATAATTCACCCCTCCACTTT. This translates into CASGSDSPESYNSPLHF.

The V gene is TRBV27, the J gene TRBJ1-5; 7 nucleotides match TRBD1. Per germline, CDR1 MNHEY and CDR2 SMNVEV (reference sequence). The CDR3 contains 16 residues. The J segment lost 0 bases and the V segment lost 5 bases, leaving 7 bases of the junction unmatched. In DNA form, the CDR3 reads TGTGCCAGCAGTCCGGATTACAGGGGTAGCAATCAGCCCCAGCATTTT. Its translation: CASSPDYRGSNQPQHF.

The V call is TRBV13, the J call TRBJ1-5; 7 bases match TRBD1. The CDR3 is 16 residues long. The trim removed 6 bases at V and 0 bases at J, leaving 8 bases unmatched. Germline loops: CDR1 PRHDT, CDR2 FYEKMQ (reference sequence). CDR3 region: CASRTTGNYSNQPQHF. CDR3 nucleotides: TGTGCCAGCAGAACGACAGGGAACTATAGCAATCAGCCCCAGCATTTT.

The chain couples TRBV18 to TRBJ2-1, with D possibly TRBD2 on 6 matching bases. From germline, CDR1 is KGHSH and CDR2 LQKENI. The V end was cut by 3 bases, the J end by 4 bases, with 10 bases between. This CDR3 contains 14 residues. The CDR3 spells CASSPPSGYNEQFF. CDR3 coding DNA: TGTGCCAGCTCACCCCCGAGCGGGTACAATGAGCAGTTCTTC.

The V call is TRBV18, the J call TRBJ2-3; TRBD2 agrees at 9 bases. The V segment lost 0 bases and the J segment 1 base; nucleotides outside the gene matches: 5. This CDR3 has 17 residues. From germline, CDR1 is KGHSH and CDR2 LQKENI. Here the CDR3 reads CASSPPASGIRTDTQYF. For the CDR3, the DNA is TGTGCCAGCTCACCACCTGCTAGCGGGATCCGCACAGATACGCAGTATTTT.

The CDR3 sequence: CASSFGSRWYEQYF. CDR3 bases: TGTGCCAGCAGCTTCGGTAGCAGGTGGTACGAGCAGTACTTC. The V and J genes are TRBV11-2 and TRBJ2-7; D remains unclear. CDR1 is SGHAT and CDR2 is FQNNGV in the germline V gene. The CDR3 runs to 14 residues. V gave up 3 bases and J gave up 4 bases, with 13 bases separating them.

V is TRBV3-1 (or the pseudogene TRBV3-2) and J is TRBJ2-5, with TRBD1 identical over 9 bases. V lost 4 bases and J lost 5; bases outside the gene matches: 11. The CDR3 contains 16 residues. Per the germline V gene, CDR1 is LGHDT and CDR2 is YNNKEL (reference sequence). CDR3 nucleotides: TGTGCCAGCAGCCTTACAGGGGGCGGGTTCGTGGAGACCCAGTACTTC. This translates into CASSLTGGGFVETQYF.

The table lists this clone with a few counts. This chain links TRBV2 with TRBJ1-2; no firm D call. The CDR3 covers 13 residues. V gave up 3 bases and J gave up 4 bases, with 9 bases separating them. The germline CDR1 and CDR2 sequences are SNHLY and FYNNEI. For the CDR3, the DNA is TGTGCCAGCAGTGAGGACGTGACCTATGGCTACACCTTC. Translation gives CASSEDVTYGYTF.

The rearrangement links TRBV28 to TRBJ2-7; 13 bases map to TRBD2. The V gene end was trimmed by 5 bases and the J gene end by 3 bases; junction bases not matched to a gene: 4. The germline CDR1 and CDR2 sequences are MDHEN and SYDVKM. The CDR3 is 15 amino acids. The CDR3 region has the DNA TGTGCCAGCAGTCCACTAGCGGGAGGGCACTACGAGCAGTACTTC. This translates into CASSPLAGGHYEQYF.

This clone was counted once. The J gene is TRBJ1-4, the V gene TRBV5-1, with no clear D. CDR1 and CDR2 from the germline V gene are SGHRS and YFSETQ. The CDR3 runs 13 residues. Trimming pared 2 bases from V and 10 bases from J, leaving 12 bases between. The DNA of the CDR3 is TGCGCCAGCAGCTTATACAGCGAATCAAAACTGTTTTTT. Translated, it gives CASSLYSESKLFF.

The chain employs TRBV28 and TRBJ2-2; 8 positions match TRBD2. The CDR3 contains 16 residues. With 5 bases clipped from V and 3 bases from J, the junction kept 8 bases outside the gene matches. Germline V CDR1 and CDR2: MDHEN, SYDVKM. The DNA of the CDR3 is TGTGCCAGCAGTCACGGGACTAGACTGGACACCGGGGAGCTGTTTTTT. Protein product: CASSHGTRLDTGELFF.

The chain uses TRBV28 and TRBJ2-5, with TRBD2 matching 12 bases. Germline-derived CDR1 and CDR2 are MDHEN and SYDVKM. The junction had 8 bases not matched to a gene; V was cut back by 4 bases and J by 5 bases. The CDR3 consists of 16 residues. The CDR3 is CASSSTTSGSDETQYF. The CDR3 coding sequence is TGTGCCAGCAGTTCAACGACTAGCGGGAGTGACGAGACCCAGTACTTC.

This rearrangement joins TRBV18 to TRBJ2-1, with D possibly matching TRBD2 (5 bases). CDR1 KGHSH and CDR2 LQKENI come from the germline V gene. V lost 1 base to trimming and J lost 9 bases, with 13 bases between them. The CDR3 extends over 14 amino acids. CDR3 region: CASSPRETQGEQFF. CDR3 DNA: TGTGCCAGCTCACCACGGGAGACCCAAGGTGAGCAGTTCTTC.

The chain carries TRBV11-3 and TRBJ2-1, with D possibly matching TRBD2 (5 bases). Germline-derived CDR1 and CDR2 are SGHNT and YENEEA. V lost 5 bases, J lost 8 bases, and 28 bases lay in between. The CDR3 totals 18 residues. DNA of the CDR3: TGTGCCAGCAGCCTAGCCCGGCCCGGCCGACCTTCTTTCGATGAGCAGTTCTTC. This codes for CASSLARPGRPSFDEQFF.

The chain employs TRBV5-4 and TRBJ1-1; D unclear. The CDR3 totals 13 residues. Germline lookup yields CDR1 SGHNT and CDR2 YYREEE (reference sequence). V was pared by 5 bases and J by 5 bases, with 13 bases between. DNA for the CDR3: TGTGCCAGCAGACCGATTGCGGGGACTGAAGCTTTCTTT. Its translation: CASRPIAGTEAFF.

The chain uses TRBV29-1 and TRBJ2-1, with 7 bases identical to TRBD2. This CDR3 is 18 amino acids long. The V gene end was trimmed by 6 bases and the J gene end by 0 bases; junction bases not matched to a gene: 17. Germline-derived CDR1 and CDR2 are SQVTM and ANQGSEA. DNA for the CDR3: TGCAGCGTGGTACTAGCGTCTTTGCCATCAAGCTCCTACAATGAGCAGTTCTTC. It codes for CSVVLASLPSSSYNEQFF.